These T cell receptor beta chains were read from a single sample in a study of T cells after somatic rescue of genetic block. The protocol was immunoSEQ multiplex PCR, while the TCRdb copy is restricted to in-frame clones and leaves out a portion. The data hold under 150,000 clones, with under 95% observed a single time. The sequencing input was peripheral blood mononuclear cells (PBMCs). The receptors were sampled from a woman between 18 and 29 years old. CDR3s include the opening cysteine and the closing phenylalanine or tryptophan. The D gene is left open where the match is weak. Only part of the rows carry a size: once, few, many, or a class if the clone is expanded.

v_call,clone_size,d_call,j_call,cdr3_aa,cdr3_nt
TRBV28,-,-,TRBJ2-7,CASSDYLGTYEQYF,TGTGCCAGCAGTGATTACCTAGGTACCTACGAGCAGTACTTC
TRBV10-3,-,TRBD1,TRBJ1-1,CAIGQGLAEAFF,TGTGCCATCGGACAGGGGTTGGCTGAAGCTTTCTTT
TRBV4-1,-,-,TRBJ2-3,CASSLGAADTQYF,TGCGCCAGCAGCCTTGGGGCGGCAGATACGCAGTATTTT
TRBV7-9,once,-,TRBJ2-7,CASSFPGPYEQYF,TGTGCCAGCAGCTTTCCGGGACCCTACGAGCAGTACTTC
TRBV27,-,-,TRBJ2-1,CASKLGGGTYNEQFF,TGTGCCAGCAAGCTTGGAGGGGGTACCTACAATGAGCAGTTCTTC
TRBV6-1,-,-,TRBJ1-6,CASSEGEAGNSPLHF,TGTGCCAGCAGTGAGGGTGAGGCGGGGAATTCACCCCTCCACTTT
TRBV2,-,-,TRBJ2-3,CASSGGRSSTDTQYF,TGTGCCAGCAGCGGCGGGCGGTCTAGCACAGATACGCAGTATTTT
TRBV4-1,-,-,TRBJ1-1,CASSPDSFTEAFF,TGCGCCAGCAGCCCGGACAGCTTCACTGAAGCTTTCTTT
TRBV29-1,once,-,TRBJ2-3,CSVGYIQGDTQYF,TGCAGCGTTGGATATATCCAAGGAGATACGCAGTATTTT
TRBV5-6,once,-,TRBJ2-3,CASSQVRATTDTQYF,TGTGCCAGCAGTCAGGTGCGGGCCACCACAGATACGCAGTATTTT
TRBV2,-,-,TRBJ1-1,CASSGVGGWHTEAFF,TGTGCCAGCAGTGGCGTAGGAGGGTGGCACACTGAAGCTTTCTTT
TRBV5-4,-,-,TRBJ2-3,CASTPSLASTDTQYF,TGTGCCAGCACCCCCTCCCTTGCTAGCACAGATACGCAGTATTTT
TRBV15,few,TRBD1,TRBJ1-6,CATSSYRGTYNSPLHF,TGTGCCACCAGCAGCTACAGGGGAACCTATAATTCACCCCTCCACTTT
TRBV5-1,-,-,TRBJ2-3,CASSLRPAGTDTQYF,TGCGCCAGCAGCTTACGGCCAGCCGGCACAGATACGCAGTATTTT
TRBV5-6,-,-,TRBJ1-5,CASSLGQEGQPQHF,TGTGCCAGCAGCTTGGGGCAGGAGGGTCAGCCCCAGCATTTT
TRBV21-1,-,-,TRBJ1-4,CASSKEQFNEKLFF,TGTGCCAGCAGCAAAGAACAGTTCAATGAAAAACTGTTTTTT
TRBV6-1,-,TRBD1,TRBJ1-1,CASSYSQGGTEAFF,TGTGCCAGCAGTTATTCACAGGGGGGGACTGAAGCTTTCTTT
TRBV18,-,TRBD1,TRBJ2-7,CASSPTDRGSYEQYF,TGTGCCAGCTCTCCTACTGACAGGGGCTCCTACGAGCAGTACTTC
TRBV4-2,-,TRBD1,TRBJ2-2,CASSQEARQGKTGELFF,TGTGCCAGCAGCCAAGAGGCCCGACAGGGCAAAACCGGGGAGCTGTTTTTT
TRBV11-2,-,-,TRBJ1-4,CASSLIGDSTNEKLFF,TGTGCCAGCAGCTTAATTGGGGATTCGACTAATGAAAAACTGTTTTTT
TRBV4-1,-,-,TRBJ2-7,CASSPRTGSYEQYF,TGCGCCAGCAGCCCCCGGACGGGCTCCTACGAGCAGTACTTC
TRBV2,-,-,TRBJ1-2,CASYREGRYGYTF,TGTGCCAGCTACAGGGAGGGGAGGTATGGCTACACCTTC
TRBV4-2,-,-,TRBJ1-6,CASRSPGNNSPLHF,TGTGCCAGCAGGTCCCCAGGGAATAATTCACCCCTCCACTTT
TRBV11-2,-,-,TRBJ2-7,CASSVGTSYEQYF,TGTGCCAGCAGCGTAGGGACCTCCTACGAGCAGTACTTC
TRBV19,-,TRBD1,TRBJ1-2,CASSDRVIGAYGYTF,TGTGCTTCCTCAGACAGGGTAATTGGGGCCTATGGCTACACCTTC
TRBV4-2,-,-,TRBJ1-5,CASSQGLGEGPQPQHF,TGTGCCAGCAGCCAAGGTCTCGGGGAAGGGCCCCAGCCCCAGCATTTT
TRBV5-1,-,-,TRBJ2-1,CASSFGPSGSNEQFF,TGCGCCAGCAGCTTCGGGCCTTCGGGGTCTAATGAGCAGTTCTTC
TRBV7-6,-,TRBD1,TRBJ1-1,CASSRGQGTEAFF,TGTGCCAGCAGCAGGGGACAGGGAACTGAAGCTTTCTTT
TRBV11-3,-,TRBD1,TRBJ2-5,CASSLLDRVKETQYF,TGTGCCAGCAGCCTACTCGACAGGGTAAAAGAGACCCAGTACTTC
TRBV4-1,few,-,TRBJ1-1,CASSRDRTEAFF,TGCGCCAGCAGCCGGGACCGCACTGAAGCTTTCTTT
TRBV6-5,-,-,TRBJ1-3,CASSYSTASGNTIYF,TGTGCCAGCAGTTACTCGACCGCCTCTGGAAACACCATATATTTT
TRBV4-3,-,-,TRBJ1-4,CASSQVFQVNEKLFF,TGCGCCAGCAGCCAAGTTTTTCAGGTTAATGAAAAACTGTTTTTT
TRBV19,-,-,TRBJ1-1,CAVKGTEGRGNTEAFF,TGTGCCGTAAAGGGGACGGAAGGTAGAGGGAACACTGAAGCTTTCTTT
TRBV6-1,-,TRBD2,TRBJ2-4,CASSEPSGGALGKNIQYF,TGTGCCAGCAGTGAACCCAGCGGGGGGGCTTTAGGCAAAAACATTCAGTACTTC
TRBV30,-,-,TRBJ1-2,CAWSGQGLLGFNGYTF,TGTGCCTGGAGTGGGCAGGGTCTACTCGGTTTCAATGGCTACACCTTC
TRBV7-2,-,-,TRBJ2-2,CASSFYGGELFF,TGTGCCAGCAGCTTTTACGGCGGGGAGCTGTTTTTT
TRBV10-3,-,-,TRBJ1-6,CAISERVDSPYSPLHF,TGTGCCATCAGTGAAAGGGTAGATTCCCCCTATTCACCCCTCCACTTT
TRBV29-1,-,-,TRBJ2-5,CSVQRGGARSRQETQYF,TGCAGCGTTCAGAGGGGGGGCGCGCGGTCGAGGCAAGAGACCCAGTACTTC
TRBV9,-,TRBD2,TRBJ2-1,CASSVRASGARGDEQFF,TGTGCCAGCAGCGTGAGGGCTAGCGGGGCCAGGGGTGATGAGCAGTTCTTC
TRBV10-3,-,TRBD1,TRBJ1-1,CATLTGKGTEAFF,TGTGCCACCCTGACAGGGAAGGGGACTGAAGCTTTCTTT
TRBV7-9,-,-,TRBJ1-4,CASSLSVRGPPEERELFF,TGTGCCAGCAGCTTAAGTGTGAGAGGGCCCCCGGAGGAGAGGGAACTGTTTTTT
TRBV9,-,-,TRBJ1-2,CASSVDGGFLAYTF,TGTGCCAGCAGCGTAGATGGGGGATTTCTAGCCTACACCTTC
TRBV5-1,-,-,TRBJ2-1,CASSTQAGTLDGDEQFF,TGCGCCAGCAGCACCCAAGCCGGGACTTTGGATGGGGATGAGCAGTTCTTC
TRBV7-7,once,-,TRBJ2-7,CASSLEHSYEQYF,TGTGCCAGCAGCTTAGAGCACAGCTACGAGCAGTACTTC
TRBV7-2,-,-,TRBJ1-3,CASSSRLPGKVGNTIYF,TGTGCCAGCAGCTCCAGACTTCCCGGGAAGGTGGGGAACACCATATATTTT
TRBV2,-,-,TRBJ2-7,CASRIRQISPYEQYF,TGTGCCAGCAGAATCCGACAGATTTCGCCCTACGAGCAGTACTTC
TRBV10-3,-,-,TRBJ1-3,CAISDAGSGNTIYF,TGTGCCATCAGTGATGCCGGGTCTGGAAACACCATATATTTT
TRBV30,-,-,TRBJ2-7,CAWSVSAEQYF,TGTGCCTGGAGTGTAAGTGCTGAGCAGTACTTC
TRBV9,-,TRBD2,TRBJ2-5,CASSVVASGEGETQYF,TGTGCCAGCAGCGTAGTGGCTAGCGGGGAGGGGGAGACCCAGTACTTC
TRBV19,few,-,TRBJ1-6,CASSITGRQTIPPLHF,TGTGCCAGTAGTATTACGGGACGACAAACGATTCCACCCCTCCACTTT
TRBV28,-,-,TRBJ1-1,CASSLINTEAFF,TGTGCCAGCAGTTTAATTAACACTGAAGCTTTCTTT
TRBV27,-,-,TRBJ1-6,CASSREEGYNSPLHF,TGTGCCAGCAGTCGGGAGGAGGGATATAATTCACCCCTCCACTTT
TRBV7-2,-,TRBD2,TRBJ2-3,CASSLGPGLEVTQYF,TGTGCCAGCAGCTTAGGACCGGGACTAGAAGTAACGCAGTATTTT
TRBV4-2,-,-,TRBJ2-1,CASSQNRGGQDEQFF,TGTGCCAGCAGCCAGAACAGGGGGGGCCAGGATGAGCAGTTCTTC
TRBV5-1,-,-,TRBJ2-2,CASSLYGNTGELFF,TGCGCCAGCAGCTTGTACGGCAACACCGGGGAGCTGTTTTTT